The 9 T cell receptor beta chains given below trace back to one sample, sequenced in a study of T cell repertoires in cytomegalovirus infection. TCRdb itself ran the reads through MiXCR, one entry per CDR3 protein. The sample contains about 400,000 distinct CDR3 sequences, around 18% of which appear only once. The source material was PBMCs. These TCRs come from a human donor in good health (CMV status not recorded). Some clones in this sample may be carry-over from other donors' samples.

This clonotype occurred many times. The chain links TRBV7-2 to TRBJ2-3; unclear D gene. The V and J ends lost 1 base and 10 bases respectively, with 12 bases between them. The CDR3 runs 13 residues. Germline assignment: CDR1 SGHTA and CDR2 FQGNSA. CDR3 in DNA: TGTGCCAGCAGCTTAGATGTAGTGGCGGCGCAGTATTTT. Translation: CASSLDVVAAQYF.

The table lists this clonotype with many counts. The gene calls are TRBV28 and TRBJ1-1; the D is unclear. CDR1 MDHEN and CDR2 SYDVKM come from the germline V gene. The CDR3 spans 17 residues. V was shortened by 5 bases and J by 4 bases, with 23 bases between the two germline ends. The CDR3 bases are TGTGCCAGCAGTCCAATATCCCCCCCCGTGAGCGGCACTGAAGCTTTCTTT. Its translation is CASSPISPPVSGTEAFF.

This clonotype was seen a handful of times. The rearrangement uses TRBV7-9 and TRBJ2-3; a possible D gene is TRBD2 (5 bases). This CDR3 comprises 19 residues. V dropped 0 bases and J dropped 0 bases, with 19 bases sitting between them. The germline CDR1 and CDR2 sequences are SEHNR and FQNEAQ (reference sequence). The CDR3 here is CASSLAKATGSSSTDTQYF. The CDR3 coding sequence is TGTGCCAGCAGCTTAGCGAAGGCAACTGGGAGCTCTAGCACAGATACGCAGTATTTT.

The CDR3 region has the DNA TGTGCCAGCGTAGGCAGGTCGTACCAAGAGACCCAGTACTTC. This sequence encodes CASVGRSYQETQYF. The genes are TRBV6-2 or TRBV6-3 and TRBJ2-5; D is unclear. CDR1 is MNHEY and CDR2 is SVGEGT in the germline V gene. The length of the CDR3 is 14 residues. Trimming removed 8 bases from V and 0 bases from J, with 13 bases in between.

This clonotype has at least ten counts. The V and J genes are TRBV7-2 and TRBJ2-7, with 10 bases lining up with TRBD2. The CDR3 spans 16 residues. V was clipped by 5 bases and J by 0 bases; unmatched bases: 7. Germline CDR1 is SGHTA and CDR2 is FQGNSA. CDR3: CASSIRAGGGSYEQYF. CDR3 DNA: TGTGCCAGCAGCATTCGAGCGGGAGGGGGCTCCTACGAGCAGTACTTC. The entire variable domain, with the rest obtained from reference TRBV7-2 and TRBJ2-7, is as follows: GAGVSQSPSNKVTEKGKDVELRCDPISGHTALYWYRQSLGQGLEFLIYFQGNSAPDKSGLPSDRFSAERTGGSVSTLTIQRTQQEDSAVYLCASSIRAGGGSYEQYFGPGTRLTVT.

The V and J genes are TRBV20-1 and TRBJ1-1; the D is unclear. V was trimmed by 0 bases and J by 6 bases, leaving 8 bases between them. Germline V gene sequence: CDR1 DFQATT, CDR2 SNEGSKA (reference sequence). The CDR3 totals 12 residues. Written as DNA, the CDR3 is TGCAGTGCTAGAGATCTTTGGGCTGAAGCTTTCTTT. Its protein product is CSARDLWAEAFF.

This clonotype appeared a few times. CDR3 sequence reads: CASRRQGGGTEAFF. DNA of the CDR3: TGTGCCAGCAGACGACAGGGAGGGGGCACTGAAGCTTTCTTT. The V and J genes are TRBV6-5 and TRBJ1-1, with 7 bases identical to TRBD1. Germline V gives CDR1 MNHEY, CDR2 SVGAGI. The CDR3 runs 14 residues. The J segment lost 4 bases and the V segment lost 6 bases, leaving 8 bases of the junction unmatched.

This clonotype has more than one count but fewer than ten. The chain couples TRBV11-2 to TRBJ2-7, with no clear D. The V and J ends lost 1 base and 0 bases respectively, with 13 bases between them. This CDR3 region has 16 residues. The germline V gene has CDR1 SGHAT and CDR2 FQNNGV. The CDR3, as DNA: TGTGCCAGCAGCTTAGCCCCGGCCAGGAGCTCCTACGAGCAGTACTTC. Translation gives CASSLAPARSSYEQYF.

This clonotype was observed a handful of times. The chain carries TRBV14 and TRBJ1-1, with D possibly being TRBD1 (5 bases). Germline loops: CDR1 SGHDN, CDR2 FVKESK. V lost 4 bases to trimming and J lost 3 bases, with 15 bases between them. The CDR3 sequence is 15 residues long. CDR3: CASSPLPPGHTEAFF. The CDR3 bases are TGTGCCAGCAGCCCCCTCCCCCCGGGGCACACTGAAGCTTTCTTT.